This T cell receptor beta chain originates from a study of blood T cell repertoires in COVID-19. On the study more broadly: Collection of acute and convalescent COVID-19 samples took place in the United States, Italy and Spain. T cells, B-cell-depleted T cells, or PBMCs provided the cDNA or gDNA that served as material.

J lost 2 bases, V lost 0 bases, and 4 bases had no gene match. This CDR3 contains 16 residues. The germline V gene has CDR1 SGHTA and CDR2 FQGNSA. In the authors' methods: For nucleated cells, counts were estimated from reference gene primer amplification. The assay was immunoSEQ multiplex PCR, and TCRdb's table has in-frame clones only and misses some. V, J and clone size are those of that table, while D and trimming were read from the DNA. The sample shows 95,000 to 110,000 clones, more than 80% of them seen only once. The sequenced material came from peripheral blood. V is TRBV7-2 and J is TRBJ2-5; 9 bases align to TRBD1. The sequence derives from a man aged 55 to 70 with acute or convalescent COVID-19. CDR3 nucleotide sequence: TGTGCCAGCAGCTTAGCTTTGACAGGGGGGCAAGAGACCCAGTACTTC. It codes for CASSLALTGGQETQYF.